This is a list of T cell receptor beta chains from one sample in a study of cytomegalovirus exposure and HLA in healthy donors. The table came from immunoSEQ multiplex PCR; TCRdb's copy has only in-frame clones and leaves some out. The sample has 55,000 to 70,000 clones, 68% seen once. The sample taken for sequencing was PBMCs. These receptor sequences come from a man in his forties in good health and CMV-seropositive. Both conserved end residues are part of each CDR3. A D gene is named only where the DNA matches it firmly. Not every row has a clone size; where given, it reads once, few, many or a size class.

DNA: TGTGCCAGCAGCTTGGTGAACGGGAACGAGCAGTACTTC
CDR3: CASSLVNGNEQYF
D: NA
V: TRBV7-9
size: few
J: TRBJ2-7

DNA: TGTGCCAGCAGGAGACAGGGGTCTGGAAACACCATATATTTT
CDR3: CASRRQGSGNTIYF
D: TRBD1
V: TRBV6-6
size: few
J: TRBJ1-3

DNA: TGCGCCAGCAGACTAGGGACAGGGGGCGTAACCGAGCAGTACTTC
CDR3: CASRLGTGGVTEQYF
D: TRBD1
V: TRBV5-1
size: NA
J: TRBJ2-7

DNA: TGTGCCATCAGTGAGAGGACGGGGATGAACACTGAAGCTTTCTTT
CDR3: CAISERTGMNTEAFF
D: NA
V: TRBV10-3
size: NA
J: TRBJ1-1

DNA: TGTGCCACCAGCGGAAAAACAGGCGTTACTAATGAAAAACTGTTTTTT
CDR3: CATSGKTGVTNEKLFF
D: NA
V: TRBV15
size: NA
J: TRBJ1-4

DNA: TGTGCCAGCAGCTATAGCGGGGCCTACGAGCAGTACTTC
CDR3: CASSYSGAYEQYF
D: TRBD2
V: TRBV11-2
size: NA
J: TRBJ2-7

DNA: TGTGCCAGCAGCTCAACTTTAGATACGCAGTATTTT
CDR3: CASSSTLDTQYF
D: NA
V: TRBV7-9
size: NA
J: TRBJ2-3

DNA: TGCGCCAGCACCGAGCCTGGAGTCCACGAGCAGTACTTC
CDR3: CASTEPGVHEQYF
D: NA
V: TRBV5-1
size: NA
J: TRBJ2-7

DNA: TGTGCCAGCAGTTTGTCATATGTAACGGGATCACCCCTCCACTTT
CDR3: CASSLSYVTGSPLHF
D: NA
V: TRBV6-5
size: few
J: TRBJ1-6

DNA: TGTGCCAGCAGTGAAGGATTTGGAGGCGCCTACAATGAGCAGTTCTTC
CDR3: CASSEGFGGAYNEQFF
D: NA
V: TRBV2
size: NA
J: TRBJ2-1

DNA: TGTGCCAGCGGTTCGTACACTACAACTAATGAAAAACTGTTTTTT
CDR3: CASGSYTTTNEKLFF
D: NA
V: TRBV5-5
size: few
J: TRBJ1-4

DNA: TGTGCCAGCCGTAAAGAGAGGGGCAATCAGCCCCAGCATTTT
CDR3: CASRKERGNQPQHF
D: NA
V: TRBV27
size: NA
J: TRBJ1-5

DNA: TGTGCCAGCAGCCAAAATTTGGGTGGCGGGGGCTACACCTTC
CDR3: CASSQNLGGGGYTF
D: NA
V: TRBV14
size: few
J: TRBJ1-2

DNA: TGCGCCAGCACTCAGGGGGCCCTCATGAACACTGAAGCTTTCTTT
CDR3: CASTQGALMNTEAFF
D: TRBD1
V: TRBV10-2
size: once
J: TRBJ1-1

DNA: TGTGCCACCCTGACCCGGGATTCACCCCTCCACTTT
CDR3: CATLTRDSPLHF
D: NA
V: TRBV28
size: NA
J: TRBJ1-6

DNA: TGTGCCAGCAGTACAGGGTCATCTGGAAACACCATATATTTT
CDR3: CASSTGSSGNTIYF
D: NA
V: TRBV6-1
size: NA
J: TRBJ1-3

DNA: TGTGCCAGTAGTATTCCCACAGGGTTGGGTGAGCAGTTCTTC
CDR3: CASSIPTGLGEQFF
D: NA
V: TRBV19
size: NA
J: TRBJ2-1

DNA: TGCGCCAGCAGCCGGGACATTAACTATGGCTACACCTTC
CDR3: CASSRDINYGYTF
D: NA
V: TRBV5-1
size: NA
J: TRBJ1-2

DNA: TGTGCCAGCAGCTTAGAAGCTCTGGCACGGGGTCAGCCCCAGCATTTT
CDR3: CASSLEALARGQPQHF
D: NA
V: TRBV7-9
size: NA
J: TRBJ1-5

DNA: TGTGCCAGCAGCCAAGAAACAGGGGGCCAAGAGACCCAGTACTTC
CDR3: CASSQETGGQETQYF
D: TRBD1
V: TRBV4-2
size: once
J: TRBJ2-5

DNA: TGTGCCAGTAGTTCCCTCGAACTAGCGGAAAGCACAGATACGCAGTATTTT
CDR3: CASSSLELAESTDTQYF
D: TRBD2
V: TRBV19
size: NA
J: TRBJ2-3

DNA: TGTGCCATCAGGTCGGGGGGTACGAACACCGGGGAGCTGTTTTTT
CDR3: CAIRSGGTNTGELFF
D: TRBD2
V: TRBV10-3
size: NA
J: TRBJ2-2

DNA: TGTGCCTCAAGGACAGGACCCAGCTCCTACGAGCAGTACTTC
CDR3: CASRTGPSSYEQYF
D: TRBD1
V: TRBV2
size: NA
J: TRBJ2-7

DNA: TGTGCCAGCTCACTCGACCGCGGAAAACTGTTTTTT
CDR3: CASSLDRGKLFF
D: NA
V: TRBV18
size: NA
J: TRBJ1-4

DNA: TGTGCCAGCAGTTTATCTAATTGGGGGGGCTATGGCTACACCTTC
CDR3: CASSLSNWGGYGYTF
D: NA
V: TRBV27
size: NA
J: TRBJ1-2

DNA: TGTTCCAGCAGCTCCGCGGGCGCTGAAGCTTTCTTT
CDR3: CSSSSAGAEAFF
D: NA
V: TRBV7-9
size: NA
J: TRBJ1-1

DNA: TGTGCCAGCAGTCGGAGGGCTGGAAACACCATATATTTT
CDR3: CASSRRAGNTIYF
D: NA
V: TRBV6-1
size: NA
J: TRBJ1-3

DNA: TGTGCCAGCAGTAACCATTATGGGACAGAAAATCAGCCCCAGCATTTT
CDR3: CASSNHYGTENQPQHF
D: TRBD1
V: TRBV6-6
size: NA
J: TRBJ1-5

DNA: TGTGCCAGTAGTATACAGGCCGACTATGGCTACACCTTC
CDR3: CASSIQADYGYTF
D: NA
V: TRBV19
size: NA
J: TRBJ1-2

DNA: TGTGCCAGCTCACCGGACACCTATGGCTACACCTTC
CDR3: CASSPDTYGYTF
D: NA
V: TRBV18
size: NA
J: TRBJ1-2

DNA: TGTGCCAGCTCACCAGTAGCGGGAGGGCCTGAAACAGATACGCAGTATTTT
CDR3: CASSPVAGGPETDTQYF
D: TRBD2
V: TRBV18
size: NA
J: TRBJ2-3

DNA: TGTGCCATCAGTGGTGGGCAAACCAATCAGCCCCAGCATTTT
CDR3: CAISGGQTNQPQHF
D: NA
V: TRBV10-3
size: NA
J: TRBJ1-5

DNA: TGTGCCAGTAAAAATCAGGGCTCGAACACCGGGGAGCTGTTTTTT
CDR3: CASKNQGSNTGELFF
D: NA
V: TRBV19
size: NA
J: TRBJ2-2

DNA: TGTGCCAGCAGCCAAGTATGGTCTAGCTCCTACAATGAGCAGTTCTTC
CDR3: CASSQVWSSSYNEQFF
D: NA
V: TRBV11-3
size: NA
J: TRBJ2-1

DNA: TGTGCCAGCAGTGAGGCAGGGATTAATCAGCCCCAGCATTTT
CDR3: CASSEAGINQPQHF
D: NA
V: TRBV2
size: NA
J: TRBJ1-5

DNA: TGCGCCAGCAGCCGCACTAGCGGGGGGGCGAGGTCCTACAATGAGCAGTTCTTC
CDR3: CASSRTSGGARSYNEQFF
D: TRBD2
V: TRBV5-1
size: NA
J: TRBJ2-1

DNA: TGTGCCAGCAGCTCGTGGGACAGGGCCGAGCAGTACTTC
CDR3: CASSSWDRAEQYF
D: TRBD1
V: TRBV7-8
size: NA
J: TRBJ2-7

DNA: TGCGCCAGCAGCCAAGAGGGGGGAACCCGACGGCCCCAGCATTTT
CDR3: CASSQEGGTRRPQHF
D: NA
V: TRBV4-1
size: NA
J: TRBJ1-5

DNA: TGCGCCAGCAGTCCACCGACGGGAGGTCATCGGACAGATACGCAGTATTTT
CDR3: CASSPPTGGHRTDTQYF
D: TRBD2
V: TRBV23-1
size: NA
J: TRBJ2-3

DNA: TGTGCCAGCAGCCCGGACTGGGACACCGGTCATGGCTACACCTTC
CDR3: CASSPDWDTGHGYTF
D: NA
V: TRBV9
size: NA
J: TRBJ1-2

DNA: TGCGCCAGCAGCCAAGACTACCAATCCTACAATGAGCAGTTCTTC
CDR3: CASSQDYQSYNEQFF
D: NA
V: TRBV4-1
size: once
J: TRBJ2-1

DNA: TGCGCCAGCAGCTTGGCAGGGCTGAGCCCTGGAAACACCATATATTTT
CDR3: CASSLAGLSPGNTIYF
D: NA
V: TRBV5-1
size: NA
J: TRBJ1-3

DNA: TGCGCCAGCAGCGCTAGCGGGGGGGCCCAAGAGACCCAGTACTTC
CDR3: CASSASGGAQETQYF
D: TRBD2
V: TRBV5-1
size: NA
J: TRBJ2-5

DNA: TGTGCCAGCACTATCACTAGCGGGAGTGAGACCCAGTACTTC
CDR3: CASTITSGSETQYF
D: TRBD2
V: TRBV6-5
size: NA
J: TRBJ2-5

DNA: TGCGCCAGCAGCTTGGGTGGGACAGGGCCTAATGAAAAACTGTTTTTT
CDR3: CASSLGGTGPNEKLFF
D: TRBD1
V: TRBV5-1
size: once
J: TRBJ1-4

DNA: TGCAGCGTTGAGGGGGCTGAGGCGGCCTACGAGCAGTACTTC
CDR3: CSVEGAEAAYEQYF
D: NA
V: TRBV29-1
size: few
J: TRBJ2-7

DNA: TGTTCCAGCAGCCAACGCGACCGGAGCTCCTACGAGCAGTACTTC
CDR3: CSSSQRDRSSYEQYF
D: NA
V: TRBV7-9
size: NA
J: TRBJ2-7

DNA: TGCGCCAGCAGCCCAGGACAGTTGAACTATCCCTACGAGCAGTACTTC
CDR3: CASSPGQLNYPYEQYF
D: NA
V: TRBV5-1
size: once
J: TRBJ2-7

DNA: TGTGCCAGCTCGAAGACGGGGGGGGCCGGCGGAGAAGAGACCCAGTACTTC
CDR3: CASSKTGGAGGEETQYF
D: TRBD2
V: TRBV18
size: NA
J: TRBJ2-5

DNA: TGCGCCAGCAGCCTCACCCTAACAGGGGGCGCATACGAGCAGTACTTC
CDR3: CASSLTLTGGAYEQYF
D: TRBD1
V: TRBV5-1
size: NA
J: TRBJ2-7

DNA: TGTGCCAGCTCACCGAGGACTAGCGGGGCCGTCTCCTACGAGCAGTACTTC
CDR3: CASSPRTSGAVSYEQYF
D: TRBD2
V: TRBV18
size: NA
J: TRBJ2-7

DNA: TGTGCCAGCAGCTTAGGTGGCAGTGGAAACACCATATATTTT
CDR3: CASSLGGSGNTIYF
D: NA
V: TRBV7-2
size: few
J: TRBJ1-3

DNA: TGTGCCAGCAGACCCACCCGGCTCGGGGTCGGAGGCTACACCTTC
CDR3: CASRPTRLGVGGYTF
D: NA
V: TRBV6-5
size: few
J: TRBJ1-2

DNA: TGTGCCAGCAGCTTATTAGGACAGGGGTTCGCGGATACGCAGTATTTT
CDR3: CASSLLGQGFADTQYF
D: TRBD1
V: TRBV11-2
size: NA
J: TRBJ2-3

DNA: TGTGCCAGCAGCCAGGACGGGGGGGCCGTAGATACGCAGTATTTT
CDR3: CASSQDGGAVDTQYF
D: TRBD2
V: TRBV7-2
size: few
J: TRBJ2-3